Given below is one TCR beta chain in context. Its antigen is as yet unknown. The data were taken from a study of CD8 T cells in Susac syndrome. Study results and limitations: The authors acknowledged that the study's TCR sequencing and HLA analysis involved relatively few individuals.

With 1 base removed from V and 2 bases from J, the gap between germline ends came to 9 bases. This CDR3 is 14 amino acids long. Looked up from germline, CDR1 is MGHRA and CDR2 is YSYEKL. RNA amounts of about 0.45 to 1 ug underwent reverse transcription with random hexamers. An immunoSEQ multiplex PCR generated amplified TCR beta CDR3 products spanning 54 Vbeta and 13 Jbeta. TCRdb reprocessed the immunoSEQ multiplex PCR reads with MiXCR, giving one entry per CDR3 protein. The sample lists approximately 75,000 distinct CDR3 sequences; 85% to 95% were seen once. CD8+ and CD4+ T cells from blood underwent TCR beta sequencing.

The TCR sequence derives from a human donor in good health. The genes are TRBV4-1 and TRBJ2-7, with a possible D match to TRBD1 (6 bases). Sequencing was done on a sample of CD8+ T cells from PBMCs. The CDR3 DNA reads as TGCGCCAGCAGCCAAGGGGACACCCCCTACGAGCAGTACTTC. Translated, it gives CASSQGDTPYEQYF.